This is a list of T cell receptor beta chains from one sample in a study of blood T cell repertoires in COVID-19. Assay used: immunoSEQ multiplex PCR; TCRdb lists only in-frame clones, some missing. The sample records a few hundred thousand clones, roughly 90% being singletons. Sequencing was carried out using peripheral blood. These receptors were obtained from a man aged 18-30 years with active or convalescent COVID-19. The CDR3 runs from the conserved cysteine through the conserved F or W. D genes are given only for firm matches. The size field is filled for only some rows; it gives once, few, many or a size class.

V: TRBV4-1; D: NA; size: NA; J: TRBJ1-1; CDR3: CASSQTPNTEAFF; DNA: TGCGCCAGCAGCCAGACTCCGAACACTGAAGCTTTCTTT
V: TRBV10-1; D: TRBD2; size: NA; J: TRBJ2-3; CDR3: CASSDEFGGGLDTQYF; DNA: TGCGCCAGCAGTGATGAATTCGGGGGGGGCCTGGATACGCAGTATTTT
V: TRBV7-2; D: TRBD1; size: NA; J: TRBJ1-2; CDR3: CASSSWDSYGYTF; DNA: TGTGCCAGCAGCTCCTGGGACAGCTATGGCTACACCTTC
V: TRBV19; D: TRBD1; size: NA; J: TRBJ1-1; CDR3: CASSIWTGMNTEAFF; DNA: TGTGCCAGTAGTATCTGGACAGGCATGAACACTGAAGCTTTCTTT
V: TRBV6-5; D: TRBD1; size: NA; J: TRBJ1-6; CDR3: CASKGQGVLHF; DNA: TGTGCCAGCAAGGGACAGGGGGTCCTCCACTTT
V: TRBV2; D: TRBD1; size: NA; J: TRBJ2-6; CDR3: CASRLTKGDRGSGANVLTF; DNA: TGTGCCAGCAGACTAACGAAGGGGGACAGGGGCTCTGGGGCCAACGTCCTGACTTTC
V: TRBV2; D: TRBD1; size: NA; J: TRBJ1-6; CDR3: CASSMTGGAHNSPLHF; DNA: TGTGCCAGCAGTATGACAGGGGGCGCACATAATTCACCCCTCCACTTT
V: TRBV7-2; D: TRBD1; size: few; J: TRBJ1-2; CDR3: CASRFPGTGAYGYTF; DNA: TGTGCCAGCAGGTTCCCCGGGACAGGAGCCTATGGCTACACCTTC
V: TRBV5-4; D: NA; size: few; J: TRBJ1-1; CDR3: CASSFGGMNTEAFF; DNA: TGTGCCAGCAGCTTCGGGGGTATGAACACTGAAGCTTTCTTT
V: TRBV9; D: NA; size: NA; J: TRBJ1-2; CDR3: CASSVTLNYGYTF; DNA: TGTGCCAGCAGCGTGACACTGAACTATGGCTACACCTTC
V: TRBV24-1; D: NA; size: NA; J: TRBJ2-5; CDR3: CATSDSGLGARETQYF; DNA: TGTGCCACCAGTGACTCCGGGTTGGGGGCTCGGGAGACCCAGTACTTC
V: TRBV2; D: NA; size: NA; J: TRBJ2-1; CDR3: CASWSSRHGEQFF; DNA: TGTGCCAGCTGGTCTAGTCGCCATGGAGAGCAGTTCTTC
V: TRBV10-2; D: TRBD2; size: once; J: TRBJ2-5; CDR3: CASRLTRGGQETQYF; DNA: TGCGCCAGCAGACTAACGCGGGGGGGCCAAGAGACCCAGTACTTC
V: TRBV10-3; D: TRBD1; size: NA; J: TRBJ2-3; CDR3: CAISDRGRDEGTQYF; DNA: TGTGCCATCAGCGACAGGGGGCGCGATGAGGGAACGCAGTATTTT
V: TRBV5-1; D: NA; size: NA; J: TRBJ1-4; CDR3: CASSSAGQNEKLFF; DNA: TGCGCCAGCAGCTCTGCAGGCCAGAATGAAAAACTGTTTTTT
V: TRBV10-3; D: NA; size: NA; J: TRBJ2-3; CDR3: CAIRSLSGETTDTQYF; DNA: TGTGCCATCAGATCCCTTTCGGGGGAGACCACAGATACGCAGTATTTT
V: TRBV9; D: TRBD1; size: NA; J: TRBJ2-5; CDR3: CASSPFGQDGGETQYF; DNA: TGTGCCAGCAGTCCCTTCGGACAGGATGGGGGAGAGACCCAGTACTTC